Listed below are T cell receptor beta chains from one sample, sequenced in a study of blood T cell repertoires in COVID-19. Profiled with immunoSEQ multiplex PCR; TCRdb holds only in-frame clones, not every one. This repertoire shows approximately 76,000 clones, 65% to 90% found once; its top ten account for about 6.5%. Input material: peripheral blood. Receptor source: a woman aged 60-75 years with acute or convalescent COVID-19. CDR3s leave out the opening cysteine and the closing phenylalanine or tryptophan.

v_gene,j_gene,CDR3aa
TRBV7-9,TRBJ1-1,ASRGQAIGTEAF
TRBV11-2,TRBJ1-6,ASSLTSSYNSPLH
TRBV18,TRBJ1-1,ASSPRGTGLTEAF
TRBV7-3,TRBJ2-1,ASSSGLAGHPEQF
TRBV19,TRBJ1-6,ASSLDPIQPLH
TRBV10-2,TRBJ1-2,ASWDRGGSYGYT
TRBV30,TRBJ1-2,AWTGGVNYGYT
TRBV2,TRBJ1-6,ASRQGSGNSPLH
TRBV4-1,TRBJ1-6,ASSQESIGTESSYNSPLH
TRBV6-5,TRBJ1-2,ASRIRGANYGYT
TRBV30,TRBJ2-7,AWSLSRGGYEQY
TRBV12-3/TRBV12-4,TRBJ1-1,ASSSLQNTEAF
TRBV11-3,TRBJ2-7,ASSLRQGFYEQY
TRBV2,TRBJ1-3,ASSLNPGALGGNTIY
TRBV9,TRBJ1-2,ASSPEDFNYGYT
TRBV29-1,TRBJ2-5,SVEGRGKETQY
TRBV6-6,TRBJ2-7,ASSRLYLAGGAYEQY
TRBV5-4,TRBJ1-5,ASSESPGDQPQH
TRBV11-2,TRBJ2-5,ASSLGTSRETQY
TRBV6-2/TRBV6-3,TRBJ1-1,ASSYRRGTEAF
TRBV18,TRBJ2-5,ASSLREETQY
TRBV5-4,TRBJ1-5,ASSLAGTGYQPQH
TRBV2,TRBJ1-1,ASAGGGGRYTEAF
TRBV5-1,TRBJ2-5,ASSGLKAETQY
TRBV4-1,TRBJ1-3,ASSQDRTGGSGNTIY
TRBV6-1,TRBJ2-4,ASSEPIQKNIQY
TRBV2,TRBJ1-1,ASRRGTGGGTEAF
TRBV6-5,TRBJ2-2,ASSTRQHTGELF
TRBV4-1,TRBJ1-5,ASSQSDISNQPQH
TRBV6-4,TRBJ2-5,ASSERAGGQETQY
TRBV2,TRBJ2-2,ASRRTSGGADTGELF
TRBV19,TRBJ1-4,ASSIDRGTNEKLF
TRBV19,TRBJ1-2,ASGPTGGRQGYT
TRBV6-4,TRBJ2-2,ASSPLAGATGELF
TRBV23-1,TRBJ2-2,ASSQSIAGQENTGELF
TRBV2,TRBJ1-6,ASRPGQAYYNSPLH
TRBV15,TRBJ1-4,ATSRDGTTNEKLF
TRBV5-6,TRBJ2-3,AAQKGGTDTQY
TRBV20-1,TRBJ1-2,SATTGDET
TRBV19,TRBJ1-1,ASSPTRTSRNTEAF
TRBV28,TRBJ2-1,ASSWFSFGGGKHNEQF
TRBV9,TRBJ2-5,ASSPRNPQETQY
TRBV19,TRBJ1-3,ASRPDRGSGNTIY
TRBV5-5,TRBJ2-7,ASSSLMGQKSDEQY
TRBV19,TRBJ1-2,ASSIAGVDGYT
TRBV14,TRBJ1-1,ASSQEPQGVTEAF
TRBV4-2,TRBJ1-1,ASSQAPDRNTEAF
TRBV2,TRBJ2-7,ASSNGQLPYEQY
TRBV24-1,TRBJ2-2,ATSDGGHTGELF
TRBV13,TRBJ2-7,ASSSSGTSGEQY
TRBV7-9,TRBJ1-5,ASSYGDRGQPQH
TRBV30,TRBJ2-3,AWSGLAVNTDTQY
TRBV3-1/TRBV3-2,TRBJ2-3,ASSHSPQRGSTDTQY
TRBV19,TRBJ1-6,ASSPQGANSPLH
TRBV5-8,TRBJ1-5,ASSLTGRSNQPQH
TRBV5-1,TRBJ1-4,ASSLQNEKLF
TRBV7-6,TRBJ1-2,ASSPTTGSYGYT